Each of the 20 T cell receptor beta chains below was sequenced from the same sample in a study of T cells in localized non-small cell lung cancer. Sequencing was performed with immunoSEQ multiplex PCR; in TCRdb, only in-frame clones are kept and a portion is missing. Of about 33,000 clones detected, around 90% appear once; the ten largest clones hold under 20%. The source was peripheral blood mononuclear cells, collected before any cancer treatment. The receptors shown here come from a man aged 40 to 69 with stage III lung adenocarcinoma.

This sequence joins TRBV21-1 and TRBJ1-2. TRBV21-1 is classified as a pseudogene. CDR3 length: 14 residues. The CDR3 protein is CASSKEPPPRGYTF. CDR3 DNA sequence: TGTGCCAGCAGCAAAGAACCCCCTCCGCGTGGCTACACCTTC.

The genes are TRBV7-9 and TRBJ2-1; 9 positions agree with TRBD2. With 5 bases clipped from V and 1 base from J, the junction kept 12 bases outside the gene matches. Germline CDR1 SEHNR, CDR2 FQNEAQ (reference sequence). The CDR3 is made up of 18 amino acids. Here the CDR3 reads CASSHGAASGASYNEQFF. In nucleotides, the CDR3 is TGTGCCAGCAGCCACGGGGCGGCTAGCGGGGCGTCCTACAATGAGCAGTTCTTC.

The J gene is TRBJ2-2, the V gene TRBV5-1, with D hard to call. Germline CDR1 SGHRS, CDR2 YFSETQ. CDR3 length: 14 amino acids. Trimming stripped 0 bases from V and 5 bases from J, with 8 bases between. Here the CDR3 reads CASSLVVDTGELFF. For the CDR3, the DNA is TGCGCCAGCAGCTTGGTGGTGGATACCGGGGAGCTGTTTTTT.

The chain carries TRBV7-2 and TRBJ2-7; D may be TRBD2 (5 bases). CDR1 is SGHTA, CDR2 FQGNSA, per germline. CDR3 size: 14 residues. Trimming took off 5 bases at V and 9 bases at J, with 20 bases between the two ends. Here the CDR3 DNA reads TGTGCCAGCAGCGCGGGCCTCCCCCCGCCAAGGCAGTACTTC. Protein sequence: CASSAGLPPPRQYF.

This clone has more than one count but fewer than ten. The chain joins TRBV30 to TRBJ1-2; possible D gene TRBD1, 5 bases. Trimming took 2 bases from V and 6 from J, leaving 10 bases between them. The CDR3 runs 12 residues. Germline CDR1 is GTSNPN and CDR2 is SVGIG (reference sequence). The CDR3 coding sequence is TGTGCCTGGAGTACAGGCAGGGATGGCTACACCTTC. As protein: CAWSTGRDGYTF. The variable domain in full, with the rest retrieved from reference TRBV30 and TRBJ1-2, is SQTIHQWPATLVQPVGSPLSLECTVEGTSNPNLYWYRQAAGRGLQLLFYSVGIGQISSEVPQNLSASRPQDRQFILSSKKLLLSDSGFYLCAWSTGRDGYTFGSGTRLTVV.

The chain couples TRBV7-3 to TRBJ1-1, with D hard to call. This CDR3 comprises 16 residues. The ends were cut back, 3 bases at V and 7 bases at J, with 21 bases in the middle. Germline CDR1 is SGHTA and CDR2 is FQGTGA. CDR3 DNA: TGTGCCAGCAGCTTGAGTAGTTCCCTAGGTGTTGGTGAAGCTTTCTTT. As protein: CASSLSSSLGVGEAFF.

The rearrangement links TRBV5-4 to TRBJ1-4; D unresolved. V dropped 1 base and J dropped 6 bases, with 10 bases sitting between them. From germline, CDR1 is SGHNT and CDR2 YYREEE (reference sequence). CDR3 size: 14 residues. The DNA of the CDR3 is TGTGCCAGCAGCTTGCAAGGGTTGGATGAAAAACTGTTTTTT. This codes for CASSLQGLDEKLFF.

This sequence joins TRBV30 and TRBJ2-5; 12 nucleotides align to TRBD2. The CDR3 runs 15 residues. After removal of 2 bases from V and 4 bases from J, the junction contained 5 bases not matched to a gene. The germline V gene has CDR1 GTSNPN and CDR2 SVGIG (reference sequence). The CDR3: CAWSPLAGGLETQYF. The CDR3 DNA follows: TGTGCCTGGAGTCCCCTAGCGGGGGGGCTAGAGACCCAGTACTTC.

The CDR3 protein is CASTRQNYMNTEAFF. The DNA for the CDR3 is TGTGCCAGCACCCGACAGAACTACATGAACACTGAAGCTTTCTTT. This rearrangement joins TRBV2 to TRBJ1-1; D possibly corresponds to TRBD1 (5 bases). V lost 7 bases to trimming and J lost 0 bases, with 15 bases between them. Germline CDR1 and CDR2: SNHLY and FYNNEI. The CDR3 covers 15 residues.

This chain uses TRBV9 with TRBJ1-3; D is unresolved. The V and J ends lost 3 bases and 0 bases respectively, with 16 bases between them. The CDR3 is made up of 17 amino acids. Germline V gene data show CDR1 as SGDLS and CDR2 as YYNGEE. The CDR3 region is CASSGHQTASSGNTIYF. The CDR3 DNA is TGTGCCAGCAGCGGGCACCAGACCGCCAGCTCTGGAAACACCATATATTTT.

This rearrangement joins TRBV2 to TRBJ2-7, with D possibly called TRBD1 or TRBD2 (6 bases each). The CDR3 runs 15 residues. V was clipped by 1 base and J by 2 bases, with 12 bases between them. CDR1 is SNHLY and CDR2 is FYNNEI in the germline V gene. The CDR3 sequence is CASSEVGGRAYEQYF. The CDR3 DNA sequence: TGTGCCAGCAGTGAAGTAGGGGGGCGAGCCTACGAGCAGTACTTC.

This clone was recorded only once. This chain connects TRBV4-3 to TRBJ1-1; 7 bases are shared with TRBD1. CDR3 length: 14 residues. Germline CDR1 reads LGHNA; CDR2 reads YSLEER. Germline trimming cut 3 bases from V and 7 bases from J; bases unmatched to any gene: 8. CDR3 sequence (DNA): TGCGCCAGCAGCCAGGTTGGACAGGTGGATGAAGCTTTCTTT. This codes for CASSQVGQVDEAFF.

This sequence joins TRBV5-6 and TRBJ1-2; TRBD1 matches 9 bases. Germline values: CDR1 SGHDT, CDR2 YYEEEE. CDR3 length: 15 residues. With V trimmed by 0 bases and J by 4 bases, 4 bases remained unmatched. This CDR3 reads CASSLAGTGTYGYTF. CDR3 nucleotide sequence: TGTGCCAGCAGCTTGGCCGGGACAGGGACCTATGGCTACACCTTC.

This rearrangement joins TRBV18 to TRBJ1-2; 8 nucleotides line up with TRBD1. Germline trimming cut 2 bases from V and 5 bases from J; bases unmatched to any gene: 10. CDR1 and CDR2 from the germline V gene are KGHSH and LQKENI. There are 16 residues in the CDR3. The chain's CDR3 is CASSPDRGPLNYGYTF. The CDR3, as DNA: TGTGCCAGCTCACCAGACAGGGGACCTTTGAATTATGGCTACACCTTC.

The chain is built from TRBV7-9 and TRBJ2-1; 7 nucleotides align to TRBD1. In germline, CDR1 is SEHNR, CDR2 FQNEAQ (reference sequence). The CDR3 contains 16 residues. With 5 bases clipped from V and 6 bases from J, the junction kept 13 bases outside the gene matches. CDR3 in DNA: TGTGCCAGCAGCCTCGGGCAGGACAGGTTTTCCAATGAGCAGTTCTTC. As protein: CASSLGQDRFSNEQFF. The complete variable domain, with remaining parts taken from reference TRBV7-9 and TRBJ2-1, reads DTGVSQNPRHKITKRGQNVTFRCDPISEHNRLYWYRQTLGQGPEFLTYFQNEAQLEKSRLLSDRFSAERPKGSFSTLEIQRTEQGDSAMYLCASSLGQDRFSNEQFFGPGTRLTVL.

V usage is TRBV11-2 and J usage is TRBJ2-7; TRBD2 agrees at 11 bases. The CDR3 is 16 residues long. Germline loops: CDR1 SGHAT, CDR2 FQNNGV. With V trimmed by 4 bases and J by 7 bases, 12 bases remained unmatched. For the CDR3, the DNA is TGTGCCAGCAGCTCCTGGGGGGGACTAGCGGTGATTGAGCAGTACTTC. Its protein is CASSSWGGLAVIEQYF.

This clone appeared a few times. The chain recombines TRBV4-1 with TRBJ1-2; 8 bases match TRBD1. Germline loops: CDR1 MGHRA, CDR2 YSYEKL. The CDR3 covers 19 residues. V was clipped by 4 bases and J by 8 bases; unmatched bases: 24. CDR3: CASSLGQGIERGLSRGYTF. The CDR3 DNA reads TGCGCCAGCAGCCTAGGACAGGGTATCGAGAGGGGTCTGAGTCGGGGCTACACCTTC.

The chain has TRBV10-3 and TRBJ2-2; 9 bases are a match to TRBD1. V lost 0 bases and J lost 7; bases outside the gene matches: 6. The CDR3 covers 16 residues. CDR1 and CDR2 from the germline V gene are ENHRY and SYGVKD. This CDR3 is CAISESWTGALGELFF. The CDR3 DNA reads as TGTGCCATCAGTGAGTCATGGACAGGGGCCCTCGGGGAGCTGTTTTTT.

The chain combines TRBV28 with TRBJ2-7; 10 bases are a match to TRBD1. The germline V gene encodes CDR1 MDHEN and CDR2 SYDVKM. The CDR3 consists of 14 residues. V lost 5 bases to trimming and J lost 6 bases; unmatched junction nucleotides: 7. The CDR3 DNA is TGTGCCAGCAGTACCGGGACAGGGGTCTTCGAGCAGTACTTC. Its protein product is CASSTGTGVFEQYF.

The sample holds one count of this clone. The rearrangement links TRBV27 to TRBJ2-5, with D uncertain. The CDR3 runs to 15 residues. The V and J ends lost 0 bases and 5 bases respectively, with 13 bases between them. Germline CDR1 MNHEY, CDR2 SMNVEV (reference sequence). The CDR3 DNA reads TGTGCCAGCAGTTTATCCCCGTGGTTGAGGGAGACCCAGTACTTC. Its protein product is CASSLSPWLRETQYF.